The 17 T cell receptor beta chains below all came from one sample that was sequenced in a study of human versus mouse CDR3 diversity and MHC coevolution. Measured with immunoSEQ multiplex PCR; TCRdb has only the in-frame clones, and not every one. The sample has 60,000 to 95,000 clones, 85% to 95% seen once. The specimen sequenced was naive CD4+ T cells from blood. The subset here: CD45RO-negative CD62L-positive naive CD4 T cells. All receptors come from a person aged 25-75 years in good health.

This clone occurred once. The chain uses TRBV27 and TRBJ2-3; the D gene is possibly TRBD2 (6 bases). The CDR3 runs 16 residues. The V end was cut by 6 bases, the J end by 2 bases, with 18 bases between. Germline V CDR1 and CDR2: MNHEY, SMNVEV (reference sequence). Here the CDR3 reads CASSPGWRAPTDTQYF. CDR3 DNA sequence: TGTGCCAGCAGCCCCGGCTGGAGGGCCCCCACAGATACGCAGTATTTT.

CDR3 nucleotide sequence: TGCGCCAGCAGAGGGGGACTAACCCCCTACAATGAGCAGTTCTTC. Translating gives CASRGGLTPYNEQFF. This chain uses TRBV4-1 with TRBJ2-1; a possible D gene is TRBD2 (7 bases). V was shortened by 6 bases and J by 2 bases, with 14 bases between the two germline ends. Germline V lookup: CDR1 MGHRA, CDR2 YSYEKL. The CDR3 consists of 15 residues.

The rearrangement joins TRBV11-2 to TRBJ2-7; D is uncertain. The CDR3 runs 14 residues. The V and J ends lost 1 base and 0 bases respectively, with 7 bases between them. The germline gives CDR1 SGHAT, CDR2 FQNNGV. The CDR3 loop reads CASSLGSSSYEQYF. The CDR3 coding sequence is TGTGCCAGCAGCTTAGGGAGTAGCTCCTACGAGCAGTACTTC.

The CDR3 loop reads CASSPAFQGSYEQYF. The CDR3, as DNA: TGTGCCAGCAGTCCAGCTTTTCAGGGGTCCTACGAGCAGTACTTC. This chain uses TRBV6-1 with TRBJ2-7; D is perhaps TRBD1 (6 bases). This CDR3 spans 15 amino acids. Looked up from germline, CDR1 is MNHNS and CDR2 is SASEGT. V gave up 5 bases and J gave up 1 base, with 15 bases separating them.

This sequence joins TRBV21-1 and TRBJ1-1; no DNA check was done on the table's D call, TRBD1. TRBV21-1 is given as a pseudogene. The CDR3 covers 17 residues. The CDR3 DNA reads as TGTGCCAGCAGCAAAGAACGCCGACAGGTCATGAACACTGAAGCTTTCTTT. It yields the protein CASSKERRQVMNTEAFF.

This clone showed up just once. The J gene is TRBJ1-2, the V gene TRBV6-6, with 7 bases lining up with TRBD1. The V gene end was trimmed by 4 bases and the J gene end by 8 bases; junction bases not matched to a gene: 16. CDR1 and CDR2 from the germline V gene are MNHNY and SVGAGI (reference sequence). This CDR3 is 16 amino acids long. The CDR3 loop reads CASSSQRQGLRGGYTF. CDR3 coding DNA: TGTGCCAGCAGTTCCCAAAGACAGGGTCTGCGTGGGGGCTACACCTTC.

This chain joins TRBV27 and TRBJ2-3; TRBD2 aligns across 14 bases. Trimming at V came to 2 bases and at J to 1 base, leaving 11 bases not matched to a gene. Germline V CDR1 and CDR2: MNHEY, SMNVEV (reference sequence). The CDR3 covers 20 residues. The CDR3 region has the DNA TGTGCCAGCAGTTTACGACTAGCGGGAGGGCCGAGGAAGGGCACAGATACGCAGTATTTT. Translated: CASSLRLAGGPRKGTDTQYF.

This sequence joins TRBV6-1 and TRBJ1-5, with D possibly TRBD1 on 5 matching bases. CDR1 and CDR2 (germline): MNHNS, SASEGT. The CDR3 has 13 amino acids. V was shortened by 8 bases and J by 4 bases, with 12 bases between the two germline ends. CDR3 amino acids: CASGGGGNQPQHF. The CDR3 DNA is TGTGCCAGCGGTGGGGGGGGAAATCAGCCCCAGCATTTT.

The CDR3 here is CASSLGRQGGINEQFF. Here the CDR3 DNA reads TGTGCCAGCAGCTTAGGCCGACAGGGAGGAATCAATGAGCAGTTCTTC. V usage is TRBV7-6 and J usage is TRBJ2-1; D is perhaps TRBD1 (7 bases). The length of the CDR3 is 16 residues. Per the germline V gene, CDR1 is SGHVS and CDR2 is FNYEAQ. The germline V and J ends were trimmed by 1 base and 6 bases, with 16 bases remaining between them.

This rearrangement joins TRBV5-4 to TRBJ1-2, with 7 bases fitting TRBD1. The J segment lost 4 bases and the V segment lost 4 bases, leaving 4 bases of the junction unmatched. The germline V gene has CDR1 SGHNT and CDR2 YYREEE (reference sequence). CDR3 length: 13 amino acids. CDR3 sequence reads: CASSPRDSYGYTF. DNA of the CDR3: TGTGCCAGCAGCCCCAGGGACAGCTATGGCTACACCTTC.

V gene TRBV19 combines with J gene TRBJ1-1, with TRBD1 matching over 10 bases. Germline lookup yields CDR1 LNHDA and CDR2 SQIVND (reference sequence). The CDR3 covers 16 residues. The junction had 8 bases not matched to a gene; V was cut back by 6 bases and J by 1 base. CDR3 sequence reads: CASRTDRGGSNTEAFF. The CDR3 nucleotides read TGTGCCAGTAGAACGGACAGGGGGGGATCGAACACTGAAGCTTTCTTT.

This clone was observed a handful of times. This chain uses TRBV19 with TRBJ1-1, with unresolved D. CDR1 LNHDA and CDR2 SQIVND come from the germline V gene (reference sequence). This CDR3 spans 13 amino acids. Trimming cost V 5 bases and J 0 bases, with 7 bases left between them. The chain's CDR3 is CASSLEMNTEAFF. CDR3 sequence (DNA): TGTGCCAGTAGTCTCGAGATGAACACTGAAGCTTTCTTT.

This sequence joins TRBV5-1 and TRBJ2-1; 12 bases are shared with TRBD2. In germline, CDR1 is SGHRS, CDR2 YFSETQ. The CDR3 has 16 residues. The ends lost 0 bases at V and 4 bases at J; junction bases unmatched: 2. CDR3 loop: CASSLVLAGGYNEQFF. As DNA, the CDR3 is TGCGCCAGCAGCTTGGTGCTAGCGGGGGGGTACAATGAGCAGTTCTTC.

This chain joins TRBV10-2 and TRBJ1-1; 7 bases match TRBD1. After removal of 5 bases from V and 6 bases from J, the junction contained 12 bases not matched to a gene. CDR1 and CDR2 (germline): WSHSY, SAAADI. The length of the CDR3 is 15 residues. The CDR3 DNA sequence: TGCGCCAGCAGTCTAACACAGGGGTACGTGGCTGAAGCTTTCTTT. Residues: CASSLTQGYVAEAFF.

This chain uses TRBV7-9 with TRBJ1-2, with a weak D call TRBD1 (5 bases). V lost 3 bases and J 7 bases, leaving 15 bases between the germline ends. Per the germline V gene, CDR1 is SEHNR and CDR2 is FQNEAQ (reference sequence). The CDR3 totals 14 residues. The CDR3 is CASSLEWDSFGYTF. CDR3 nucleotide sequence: TGTGCCAGCAGCTTGGAATGGGACTCTTTTGGCTACACCTTC.

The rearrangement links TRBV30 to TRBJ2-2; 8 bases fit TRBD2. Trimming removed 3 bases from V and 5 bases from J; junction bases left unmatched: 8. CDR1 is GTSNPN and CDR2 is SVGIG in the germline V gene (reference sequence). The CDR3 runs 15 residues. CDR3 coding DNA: TGTGCCTGGAGCATAGCGGGACCGTCAACCGGGGAGCTGTTTTTT. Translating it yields CAWSIAGPSTGELFF.

The CDR3 region is CASSQVRGSDQPQHF. CDR3 in DNA: TGTGCCAGCAGCCAAGTTCGAGGGAGCGATCAGCCCCAGCATTTT. The genes are TRBV14 and TRBJ1-5; D gene unclear. V gave up 1 base and J gave up 5 bases, with 12 bases separating them. The germline CDR1 and CDR2 sequences are SGHDN and FVKESK. CDR3 length equals 15 residues.